A single T cell receptor (beta chain) is shown here with its context. This clone was detected a few times. Its antigen is not yet known. Sequencing ends 3 residues short of the CDR3 end; the germline J gene provides the rest. The sample comes from a study of T cell clonality in common variable immunodeficiency (dated by TCRdb to 2015 to 2017). Diagnosis of CVID followed standard criteria, namely serum IgG, IgA and/or IgM below the normal range together with specific antibody deficiency. There were around 45 subjects in the CVID group (approximately 15 female and roughly 29 male), ranging in age from 9 to 64 years, with a mean age of around 39. Predominantly Caucasian heritage was noted among both the CVID patients and the healthy controls. At the time of study participation, every CVID subject had been on replacement immunoglobulin therapy for one year or longer. At blood collection, none of the CVID subjects was ill or on immunomodulatory or immunosuppressive medication. Heparinized peripheral whole blood samples of about 5 to 8.5 ml were collected from each donor. Genomic DNA from adults with common variable immune deficiency (CVID) and from healthy adult controls was used to sequence TCRbeta CDR3 repertoires. To isolate peripheral blood mononuclear cells, diluted blood was subjected to density centrifugation over Hypaque 1077 or Ficoll-Paque. Genomic DNA was obtained from unsorted mononuclear cells using either Qiagen column purification or a centrifugation-based method.

The CDR3 has 15 amino acids, counting the end cysteine and phenylalanine. The DNA covers only part of the CDR3, 36 bases in frame from base 1. CDR1 and CDR2 are read off the germline V gene as SGHRS and YFSETQ. Here V drops 4 bases and J drops 5 bases, and the junction holds 9 bases not matched to any gene. For sequencing input, CVID and control samples contributed equivalent amounts of genomic DNA. For every sample, a 60 bp segment covering the rearranged TCRbeta CDR3 region was amplified and then sequenced. The immunoSEQ assay, a bias-corrected multiplex PCR with high-throughput sequencing, was employed for TCRbeta amplification. The paper's processing steps were these. Every unique nucleotide sequence counted as a clone and was annotated with V, D and J genes, copy number and frequency. Sequences were labeled productive if in frame, and non-productive if out of frame or containing stop codons. Clonality was calculated from Shannon's entropy as previously described. Mean CDR3 Kyte-Doolittle hydropathy was derived from the predicted amino acid sequences of productive clones. Using the R hclust function, scaled V gene usage was clustered hierarchically with Manhattan distance and complete linkage. Clone sharing by CDR3 amino acid sequence was assessed by resampling 12 repertoires per group over 100 rounds. The repertoires were searched for 70 published EBV-specific and some 240 published CMV-specific TCRbeta sequences. After a couple of CVID samples that produced fewer than 10,000 sequences were dropped from the analysis, a few dozen CVID repertoires remained. Imported from immuneACCESS, the table was reduced by TCRdb to in-frame sequences with V and J called. These copies leave out some clones; in studies compared against another copy, an unresolved V gene accounts for under half, and the cause of the remainder is not known. V and J calls and clone size are given by that table; D and trimming were obtained from the DNA. The sample has over 15,000 clones on record, with no singletons. Around an eighth of the sample comes from the top ten.

General findings and caveats noted by the study authors: Even though DNA input was the same, control samples had an average of about 81,820 unique sequences each, compared with roughly 32,000 in CVID samples. Healthy controls shared more TCRbeta clones with each other than CVID subjects shared among themselves (p < 0.0001). According to the authors, figuring out what caused the increased clonality in CVID would require sequencing the repertoires of T cell subpopulations. Correlations between repertoire features and clinical complications were limited by patient heterogeneity within the CVID cohort. Increased TCRbeta clonality was found in CVID subjects compared with healthy controls (t-test p = 0.018), with the increase being most characteristic of about a third of subjects. Reportedly, TCRbeta sequences from CVID had fewer deletions and N-nucleotide insertions, and highly modified clones with 13 or more V deletions were absent from CVID.

This receptor was taken from a human donor with common variable immunodeficiency. Sequenced sample: peripheral blood mononuclear cells. This sequence uses TRBV5-1 and TRBJ2-5, and 9 bases in between align with TRBD1. For the CDR3, the sequence is CASSQAGTGRETQYF. CDR3 bases read: TGCGCCAGCAGCCAGGCCGGGACAGGGCGGGAGACC. Outside the CDR3, residues come from the reference TRBV5-1 and TRBJ2-5 proteins, so the full variable domain is: KAGVTQTPRYLIKTRGQQVTLSCSPISGHRSVSWYQQTPGQGLQFLFEYFSETQRNKGNFPGRFSGRQFSNSRSEMNVSTLELGDSALYLCASSQAGTGRETQYFGPGTRLLVL.